What follows is one TCR beta chain and its context. Its antigen target is currently unknown. No much larger clone exists at a distance of one base, and base qualities are not known. The data were obtained in a study of shared clonotypes between healthy human individuals (dated by TCRdb to 2020 to 2022). For context, the study as a whole: A couple of women and a few men aged 18 to 49 years were included in the cohort. For each donor, three plates each were used for CD4 naive and CD4 memory, two plates were used for CD8 naive, and one plate was used for CD8 memory. Each donor's leukapheresis produced roughly between about 0.9 and 9.5 billion PBMCs. Libraries were prepared and TCR repertoires were sequenced by different laboratories using diverse techniques, in order to increase sequencing depth and limit assay-specific biases. To estimate repertoire size and how much clonotypes are shared between individuals, the study performed deep sequencing of blood TCR repertoires from a few healthy adults.

Using the deep immunoSEQ assay, TCR CDR3 regions were amplified from genomic DNA by multiplex PCR. Genomic DNA extracted from each cell subset was distributed evenly over all wells of several immunoSEQ 96-well plates, and each plate served as one replicate. For sorted subsets, each replicate PCR was loaded with approximately 0.2 ug genomic DNA, equivalent to 30,000 or so T cell genomes. Purified libraries were measured with a Qubit 3.0 fluorometer, size-checked on a Bioanalyzer 2100, and measured again with the KAPA Library Quantification kit. Every immunoSEQ 96-well plate was sequenced on a dedicated single-read 150-cycle Illumina NextSeq 550 flow cell. Concerning the study's data processing: Because only junctional sequences without quality scores were contained in the immunoSEQ output, filtering matching that applied to full-length reads could not be performed. To assign V/J genes and CDR3, sequences were annotated using PyIR, a Python wrapper for IgBLAST v1.9, with IMGT germline references. Reads with weak V/J assignments (E-value above 1e-6), missing CDR3, stop codons, out-of-frame junctions, or ambiguous translated residues were removed. A V3J clonotype was defined by an identical inferred V gene, J gene, and CDR3 amino acid sequence. To compute the percentage overlap between repertoires, the number of shared unique clonotypes was divided by the size of the smaller repertoire. Richness of each repertoire was evaluated using RTK rarefaction, the Chao1 estimator, and Recon v2.1 estimates of unobserved clonotypes. Generation probabilities were computed with OLGA for all TCRbeta clonotypes obtained by the gDNA method from several donors. TCRdb took this table from immuneACCESS and kept in-frame rearrangements with V and J called. Such tables lack part of the clones; where checked against another copy, unresolved V genes explain under half of the gap, and the rest is unexplained. V, J and clone size are taken as reported in that table, and D and trimming were inferred from the DNA itself. The sample table contains about 1.4 million clones; only one count was recorded for over 95% of them. The leading ten clones occupy approximately 1% of the sample.

Overall results and qualifications from the work: Incomplete sequencing was indicated by rarefaction of sorted-subset datasets, despite the large sequencing depth. Sampling was limited to blood, and TCR repertoires in tissue likely differ from TCR repertoires in blood. Sharing across a handful of donors was observed for roughly 5.4% of naive CD4, around 3.5% of naive CD8, 2% to 2.5% of memory CD4, and around 0.44% of memory CD8 clonotypes. Higher generation probabilities were observed for clonotypes shared by all four sorted-subset donors than for non-shared clonotypes. Pairwise subsampling led to the expectation that sequencing depth would affect the degree of clonotype sharing among donors. Naive subsets generally had larger estimated clonotype richness than memory subsets. Because the study included a small number of donors, the genetic and exposure-history diversity represented was limited.

Its CDR3 holds 14 amino acids, cysteine through phenylalanine. CDR3 DNA is the only sequence kept; it has 42 bases, read in frame from the first base. At the junction V is shortened by 5 bases and J by 5 bases; bases outside the gene matches: 8. CDR1 SGHNT and CDR2 YENEEA were looked up in the germline V gene. Healthy HIV-negative adults with no recently reported acute infections or vaccinations were included as donors. Every donor was a Caucasian adult residing in Nashville, Tennessee, USA. CD4+ T cells were enriched by magnetic negative selection; naive cells were then positively selected on CD45RA, and the negative fraction formed the memory subset. Blood was collected by leukapheresis, and PBMCs were isolated by Ficoll-Histopaque density gradient centrifugation and then cryopreserved in liquid nitrogen vapor phase. Purity and quantity of every magnetically sorted T cell population were checked by analytical flow cytometry. Genomic DNA was isolated from each sorted fraction and quantified by UV absorbance on a Nanodrop 2000c.

The TCR originated in a man aged 25-45 years in good health. The chain uses TRBV11-3 and TRBJ1-1; TRBD1 fits 7 bases in the junction. The sequenced sample consisted of naive CD4+ T cells sorted from blood. What the cell subset or site label conveys for this sample: CD45RA+ positively selected. The sequenced DNA is TGTGCCAGCAGCAAAGGGGGCGACAGGACTGAAGCTTTCTTT. Its coded protein is CASSKGGDRTEAFF.